The next 9 T cell receptor beta chains were all read from a single sample in a study of regulatory T cells in long-lasting Graves disease (TCRdb year 2021). This sample's time point label indicates: newly diagnosed GD, antithyroid drugs for less than 3 months. For both TCR sequencing and RNA sequencing, RNA was extracted from PBMCs in TRIzol. Library creation used multiplex PCR. The data were produced on an Illumina HiSeq 4000. To build TCR beta libraries, CDR3 regions were amplified by Arm-PCR using iRepertoire HTBI primers. Starting from the raw public reads, TCRdb applied fastp trimming at Q25, assembled clones with MiXCR and retained in-frame beta chains. Every entry covers one CDR3 protein and lists the most common genes and DNA from its rows. Across this sample there are hundreds of thousands of distinct CDR3 sequences, with approximately 15% seen only once. Clones ranked in the top ten supply roughly 29% of the sample.

The same sample was also studied in work on T cells in Graves' hyperthyroidism and ophthalmopathy.

The starting material was peripheral blood mononuclear cells (PBMCs), obtained at new diagnosis, from a patient treated with antithyroid drugs. Receptor source: a man aged 40-50 years with Graves disease. Donor details come from another sample of the same person, matched by shared clones.

This clonotype has only a few counts. The chain uses TRBV20-1 and TRBJ2-5; 7 nucleotides match TRBD1. Looked up from germline, CDR1 is DFQATT and CDR2 is SNEGSKA (reference sequence). J was trimmed by 3 bases and V by 5 bases; bases with no gene match: 6. The CDR3 has 13 amino acids. The CDR3 DNA sequence: TGCAGTGCTCGACAGGGATCGGAAGAGACCCAGTACTTC. As protein: CSARQGSEETQYF.

V is TRBV4-3 and J is TRBJ2-7, with 8 nucleotides matching TRBD2. Unmatched junction bases numbered 6, after V lost 1 base and J lost 4 bases. Germline CDR1 is LGHNA and CDR2 is YSLEER. The CDR3 consists of 15 residues. In DNA, the CDR3 is TGCGCCAGCAGCCAAGTTCTGGGCGGGAGGTACGAGCAGTACTTC. Protein product: CASSQVLGGRYEQYF.

This chain uses TRBV6-2 or TRBV6-3 with TRBJ1-2; D unclear. The CDR3 extends over 13 amino acids. V was clipped by 0 bases and J by 6 bases, with 8 bases between them. Germline V lookup: CDR1 MNHEY, CDR2 SVGEGT. CDR3 residues: CASSYSGVDGYTF. The CDR3 coding sequence is TGTGCCAGCAGTTACTCGGGTGTAGATGGCTACACCTTC.

The chain carries TRBV24-1 and TRBJ2-3; tentative D call: TRBD1 (6 bases). The germline V gene encodes CDR1 KGHDR and CDR2 SFDVKD. V was clipped by 4 bases and J by 4 bases, with 17 bases between them. The CDR3 consists of 16 residues. CDR3 in DNA: TGTGCCACCAGTGAACCGGGACACAATCGGGCAGATACGCAGTATTTT. Protein sequence: CATSEPGHNRADTQYF.

The chain combines TRBV11-2 with TRBJ1-1; 8 bases are shared with TRBD1. Germline V gene data show CDR1 as SGHAT and CDR2 as FQNNGV. The CDR3 is 15 amino acids. The ends lost 4 bases at V and 4 bases at J; junction bases unmatched: 8. CDR3 sequence: CASSSAQGAGTEAFF. CDR3 DNA sequence: TGTGCCAGCAGCTCAGCCCAGGGGGCTGGCACTGAAGCTTTCTTT.

The V and J genes are TRBV27 and TRBJ1-2; 9 nucleotides align to TRBD1. With V trimmed by 5 bases and J by 4 bases, 8 bases remained unmatched. This CDR3 comprises 15 residues. The germline CDR1 and CDR2 sequences are MNHEY and SMNVEV (reference sequence). CDR3 nucleotides: TGTGCCAGCAGTGCGGGACAGGGTAAATCCTATGGCTACACCTTC. It encodes CASSAGQGKSYGYTF.

This clonotype was recorded at least ten times. The chain couples TRBV6-1 to TRBJ1-4; the D gene is possibly TRBD1 (6 bases). Trimming took off 6 bases at V and 6 bases at J, with 20 bases between the two ends. This CDR3 has 16 residues. Germline V gene lookup returns CDR1 MNHNS and CDR2 SASEGT. CDR3 coding DNA: TGTGCCAGCAGCAATGGGGGCGCGGTACCACATGAAAAACTGTTTTTT. This codes for CASSNGGAVPHEKLFF.

This clonotype was found once. The chain is built from TRBV7-9 and TRBJ2-3, with a possible D match to TRBD2 (5 bases). V gave up 5 bases and J gave up 7 bases, with 13 bases separating them. The CDR3 covers 13 residues. The V gene's germline CDR1 is SEHNR and CDR2 FQNEAQ (reference sequence). The CDR3 DNA reads TGTGCCAGCAGCCCCCTAGCCGGGAATACGCAGTATTTT. It yields the protein CASSPLAGNTQYF.

This clonotype was counted ten times or more. The rearrangement uses TRBV5-5 and TRBJ1-6; TRBD1 might be the D (5 bases). Germline V gene lookup returns CDR1 SGHKS and CDR2 YYEKEE (reference sequence). V shed 0 bases and J shed 6 bases, with 10 bases lying between them. The CDR3 has 15 residues. DNA of the CDR3: TGTGCCAGCAGCTTGGATGGGGCTCGTAATTCACCCCTCCACTTT. Translating gives CASSLDGARNSPLHF.